The rows below give T cell receptor beta chains drawn from one sample of a study of T cells in tuberculosis. TCRdb's table, derived via immunoSEQ multiplex PCR, lists solely in-frame clones and lacks some. The sample lists 25,000 to 35,000 clones; 93% were seen once. The sequenced sample was PBMCs. Source of these receptors: a donor aged 10-29 years with latent tuberculosis or without tuberculosis infection. CDR3s include the opening cysteine and the closing phenylalanine or tryptophan. A D gene is named only where the DNA matches it firmly. A clone size is listed for some rows: how often the clone was seen (once, few, many), or a class if it is expanded.

v_gene,j_gene,abundance,d_gene,CDR3nt,CDR3aa
TRBV27,TRBJ2-1,-,-,TGTGCCAGCAGTTTAGGACAGAAAAGCTACAATGAGCAGTTCTTC,CASSLGQKSYNEQFF
TRBV5-1,TRBJ2-7,-,-,TGCGCCAGCAGCTTGAGTAGTCAGGGATTAAACTACGAGCAGTACTTC,CASSLSSQGLNYEQYF
TRBV29-1,TRBJ2-6,-,-,TGCAGCGTTGTACAGTTCTCTGGGGCCAACGTCCTGACTTTC,CSVVQFSGANVLTF
TRBV28,TRBJ2-2,-,TRBD2,TGTGCCAGCAGTTCTAGCGGGGCCCCGAACACCGGGGAGCTGTTTTTT,CASSSSGAPNTGELFF
TRBV4-3,TRBJ2-6,once,-,TGCGCCAGCTCCACATACAGGGATGGGGCCAACGTCCTGACTTTC,CASSTYRDGANVLTF
TRBV30,TRBJ1-4,-,TRBD1,TGTGCCGGGACAGGCCATGGGTGGAAACTGTTTTTT,CAGTGHGWKLFF
TRBV19,TRBJ1-2,once,TRBD1,TGTGCCAGTAGGTGGGGACAGGGGATCGACTATGGCTACACCTTC,CASRWGQGIDYGYTF
TRBV5-5,TRBJ2-5,-,TRBD1,TGTGCCAGCAGGCGGGACAGGGGGATGGAGACCCAGTACTTC,CASRRDRGMETQYF
TRBV27,TRBJ2-7,-,TRBD1,TGTGCCAGCAGTTTAAGTGCGGGACAGGGGACACCACTTCTCTTC,CASSLSAGQGTPLLF
TRBV19,TRBJ2-7,-,-,TGTGCCAGTAGTATAGTGTGGAGGCACGAGCAGTACTTC,CASSIVWRHEQYF
TRBV27,TRBJ2-7,-,TRBD1,TGTGCCAGCAGTTCGACTCAGGGGGAATGGTCCTACGAGCAGTACTTC,CASSSTQGEWSYEQYF
TRBV5-4,TRBJ2-1,few,TRBD1,TGTGCCAGCAGCCCACAACAGGGGGCTCTCCATGAGCAGTTCTTC,CASSPQQGALHEQFF
TRBV7-8,TRBJ1-5,-,-,TGTGCCAGCAGCTTAAGGGGCCTGGGTAGCAATCAGCCCCAGCATTTT,CASSLRGLGSNQPQHF
TRBV4-3,TRBJ1-6,-,TRBD1,TGCGCCAGCAGCCGATTATCCGGGACAGGGGGCACCCCCACTAATTCACCCCTCCACTTT,CASSRLSGTGGTPTNSPLHF
TRBV28,TRBJ1-5,-,TRBD1,TGTGCCAGCAGCTTGCGAGGGGACAGGGACAATCAGCCCCAGCATTTT,CASSLRGDRDNQPQHF
TRBV7-9,TRBJ1-1,-,TRBD1,TGTGCCAGCAGCTTAGGGAACCGGGACAGGGGTGAAGCTTTCTTT,CASSLGNRDRGEAFF
TRBV25-1,TRBJ2-7,-,-,TGTGCCAGCATGAGGACTGGTTCCTACGAGCAGTACTTC,CASMRTGSYEQYF
TRBV7-2,TRBJ2-3,-,-,TGTGCCAGCAGCCGAAACCCGGGACAAACAGATACGCAGTATTTT,CASSRNPGQTDTQYF
TRBV2,TRBJ2-2,-,-,TGTGCCAGCAGTGGGGCAGGGAACACCGGGGAGCTGTTTTTT,CASSGAGNTGELFF
TRBV29-1,TRBJ2-3,-,-,TGCAGCGTTGATCCAATCACAGATACGCAGTATTTT,CSVDPITDTQYF
TRBV7-9,TRBJ1-5,-,-,TGTGCCAGCAGCACGGACTTAGAACTTCATCAGCCCCAGCATTTT,CASSTDLELHQPQHF
TRBV4-2,TRBJ2-3,-,TRBD2,TGTGCCAGCAGCCAAGATGGGGCTAGCGGGGGGGTGGCTGATACGCAGTATTTT,CASSQDGASGGVADTQYF
TRBV6-4,TRBJ1-5,-,-,TGTGCCAGCAGTGATACGGTATGGCAGCCCCAGCATTTT,CASSDTVWQPQHF
TRBV19,TRBJ1-5,-,-,TGTGCCAGTAGTTTATACAGGGATAATCAGCCCCAGCATTTT,CASSLYRDNQPQHF
TRBV25-1,TRBJ2-3,-,TRBD1,TGTGCCAGCAGTGAAAAGGGGGTGAACAGGGGTGTAGATACGCAGTATTTT,CASSEKGVNRGVDTQYF
TRBV2,TRBJ2-3,-,TRBD2,TGTGCCAGCAGGGGGGGGACTAGCGCAGATACGCAGTATTTT,CASRGGTSADTQYF
TRBV28,TRBJ2-1,-,-,TGTGCCAGCAGCCTCAATGAGCAGTTCTTC,CASSLNEQFF
TRBV19,TRBJ1-4,-,TRBD1,TGTGCCAGTAGTATCGGGACAGGGCTAACTAATGAAAAACTGTTTTTT,CASSIGTGLTNEKLFF
TRBV9,TRBJ1-6,-,-,TGTGCCAGCAGCGCACAACAGGGAATAGATAATTCACCCCTCCACTTT,CASSAQQGIDNSPLHF
TRBV28,TRBJ2-2,-,TRBD2,TGTGCCAGCAGTTTATTTTGGGGGGGATCGAACACCGGGGAGCTGTTTTTT,CASSLFWGGSNTGELFF
TRBV5-8,TRBJ2-7,-,-,TGTGCCAGCAGCCCGAGCTCCTACGAGCAGTACTTC,CASSPSSYEQYF
TRBV7-2,TRBJ2-7,-,TRBD2,TGTGCCAGCAGCCTAGGACTAGCGGCCTACGAGCAGTACTTC,CASSLGLAAYEQYF
TRBV6-1,TRBJ2-3,-,-,TGTGCCAGCAGTGTCTACACAGATACGCAGTATTTT,CASSVYTDTQYF
TRBV5-1,TRBJ1-5,-,TRBD1,TGCGCCAGCAGCTTAGGACAGGGGGCTGGTCAGCCCCAGCATTTT,CASSLGQGAGQPQHF
TRBV5-5,TRBJ2-7,-,-,TGTGCCAGCAATCCCGACAGGCCCCCCTACGAGCAGTACTTC,CASNPDRPPYEQYF
TRBV19,TRBJ2-7,-,TRBD2,TGTGCCAGTAGTATAGTCCCTAGCGGGAGTAACGAGCAGTACTTC,CASSIVPSGSNEQYF
TRBV9,TRBJ1-3,-,-,TGTGCCAGCAGCGTAGAGGGCGGGGGAAACACCATATATTTT,CASSVEGGGNTIYF
TRBV29-1,TRBJ2-7,-,TRBD1,TGCAGCGTTGCCGGGACAGGGTGGGGGACCTTGTACGAGCAGTACTTC,CSVAGTGWGTLYEQYF
TRBV28,TRBJ2-1,-,-,TGTGCCAGCAGTTTATCCGACAGGAGCTCCTACAATGAGCAGTTCTTC,CASSLSDRSSYNEQFF
TRBV27,TRBJ2-2,few,TRBD2,TGTGCCAGCACTTTACCCGGACTAGCGGGAGACACCGGGGAGCTGTTTTTT,CASTLPGLAGDTGELFF
TRBV7-9,TRBJ1-1,-,TRBD1,TGTGCCAGCGGGGGACAGGGGGATACTGAAGCTTTCTTT,CASGGQGDTEAFF
TRBV4-2,TRBJ2-1,-,TRBD2,TGTGCCAGCAGCCAAGATCTTGGACTAGCGGGAAATGAGCAGTTCTTC,CASSQDLGLAGNEQFF